This is a list of T cell receptor beta chains from one sample in a study of T cells in Graves' hyperthyroidism and ophthalmopathy. TCRdb re-called the multiplex PCR reads with MiXCR, one entry per CDR3 protein. Of 640,000 or so distinct CDR3 sequences listed, 13% to 15% are singletons. What was sequenced was blood. Receptor source: a woman aged 18-29 years with Graves' ophthalmopathy. The CDR3 runs from the conserved cysteine through the conserved F or W. Fields, in order: J gene, D gene, clone size, V gene, CDR3 protein, CDR3 DNA. A D gene is named only where the DNA matches it firmly. Rows give clone size only sometimes, using once, few, many, or a class for an expanded clone.

J gene: TRBJ2-7; D gene: -; clone size: many; V gene: TRBV30; CDR3 protein: CAWDTGYSYEQYF; CDR3 DNA: TGTGCCTGGGATACAGGGTACTCCTACGAGCAGTACTTC
J gene: TRBJ2-7; D gene: TRBD2; clone size: many; V gene: TRBV7-9; CDR3 protein: CASSPPGLAGGAYEQYF; CDR3 DNA: TGTGCCAGCAGTCCCCCCGGACTAGCGGGAGGGGCCTACGAGCAGTACTTC
J gene: TRBJ1-3; D gene: -; clone size: many; V gene: TRBV7-8; CDR3 protein: CASSLVRGPSGNTIYF; CDR3 DNA: TGTGCCAGCAGCTTAGTGCGGGGTCCTTCCGGAAACACCATATATTTT
J gene: TRBJ1-1; D gene: -; clone size: many; V gene: TRBV30; CDR3 protein: CAWRIQIISARGTEAFF; CDR3 DNA: TGTGCCTGGAGGATACAAATCATTAGTGCTCGGGGCACTGAAGCTTTCTTT
J gene: TRBJ2-1; D gene: -; clone size: -; V gene: TRBV18; CDR3 protein: CASSPGWRDSWANEQFF; CDR3 DNA: TGTGCCAGCTCACCTGGTTGGCGGGACAGCTGGGCAAATGAGCAGTTCTTC
J gene: TRBJ2-1; D gene: TRBD2; clone size: many; V gene: TRBV27; CDR3 protein: CASSSRTSGYNEQFF; CDR3 DNA: TGTGCCAGCAGTTCCCGGACTAGCGGCTACAATGAGCAGTTCTTC
J gene: TRBJ2-7; D gene: TRBD1; clone size: many; V gene: TRBV10-3; CDR3 protein: CAISEGTGTYEQYF; CDR3 DNA: TGTGCCATCAGTGAGGGGACAGGTACCTACGAGCAGTACTTC
J gene: TRBJ1-1; D gene: -; clone size: many; V gene: TRBV6-1; CDR3 protein: CASRATVRDVGTEAFF; CDR3 DNA: TGTGCCAGCAGAGCCACGGTTCGGGATGTGGGCACTGAAGCTTTCTTT
J gene: TRBJ1-1; D gene: TRBD1; clone size: few; V gene: TRBV25-1; CDR3 protein: CASFPDRGNTEAFF; CDR3 DNA: TGTGCCAGCTTCCCGGACAGGGGGAACACTGAAGCTTTCTTT
J gene: TRBJ1-2; D gene: TRBD1; clone size: many; V gene: TRBV28; CDR3 protein: CASSTSGTGSSGYTF; CDR3 DNA: TGTGCCAGCAGTACTAGCGGGACAGGATCCTCTGGCTACACCTTC
J gene: TRBJ1-2; D gene: -; clone size: -; V gene: TRBV7-9; CDR3 protein: CASRAPGLANYGYTF; CDR3 DNA: TGTGCCAGCAGGGCCCCGGGGCTAGCTAACTATGGCTACACCTTC
J gene: TRBJ1-6; D gene: TRBD1; clone size: many; V gene: TRBV5-5; CDR3 protein: CASSLAGTGSSPLHF; CDR3 DNA: TGTGCCAGCAGCTTGGCCGGGACAGGGTCTTCACCCCTCCACTTT
J gene: TRBJ2-7; D gene: -; clone size: few; V gene: TRBV6-1; CDR3 protein: CASTVSWGPYEQYF; CDR3 DNA: TGTGCCAGCACCGTAAGTTGGGGCCCCTACGAGCAGTACTTC
J gene: TRBJ2-5; D gene: TRBD1; clone size: once; V gene: TRBV7-3; CDR3 protein: CASSDLGQAKETQYF; CDR3 DNA: TGTGCCAGCAGCGACCTGGGACAGGCTAAAGAGACCCAGTACTTC
J gene: TRBJ2-1; D gene: -; clone size: many; V gene: TRBV20-1; CDR3 protein: CSAIYTESYNEQFF; CDR3 DNA: TGCAGTGCTATTTATACAGAGTCCTACAATGAGCAGTTCTTC
J gene: TRBJ1-2; D gene: TRBD1; clone size: -; V gene: TRBV24-1; CDR3 protein: CATSVGQGDGYTF; CDR3 DNA: TGTGCCACCAGTGTGGGACAGGGAGATGGCTACACCTTC
J gene: TRBJ2-3; D gene: TRBD2; clone size: many; V gene: TRBV5-8; CDR3 protein: CASNSGLAADTQYF; CDR3 DNA: TGTGCCAGCAACTCGGGACTAGCAGCAGATACGCAGTATTTT
J gene: TRBJ2-1; D gene: -; clone size: -; V gene: TRBV12-3/TRBV12-4; CDR3 protein: CASSGDGTYNEQFF; CDR3 DNA: TGTGCCAGCAGTGGGGACGGTACCTACAATGAGCAGTTCTTC
J gene: TRBJ2-3; D gene: TRBD2; clone size: few; V gene: TRBV3-1; CDR3 protein: CASSQDQLAGVSDTSTDTQYF; CDR3 DNA: TGTGCCAGCAGCCAAGATCAACTAGCGGGAGTTAGTGATACTAGCACAGATACGCAGTATTTT
J gene: TRBJ2-3; D gene: -; clone size: many; V gene: TRBV27; CDR3 protein: CASSIDGLTTDTQYF; CDR3 DNA: TGTGCCAGCAGCATCGATGGACTAACCACAGATACGCAGTATTTT
J gene: TRBJ1-2; D gene: -; clone size: -; V gene: TRBV6-1; CDR3 protein: CASSRDRATGGYTF; CDR3 DNA: TGTGCCAGCAGTAGAGACCGGGCGACGGGCGGCTACACCTTC
J gene: TRBJ2-1; D gene: -; clone size: many; V gene: TRBV7-2; CDR3 protein: CASTLTSSNEQFF; CDR3 DNA: TGTGCCAGCACTCTCACTAGCAGCAATGAGCAGTTCTTC
J gene: TRBJ2-1; D gene: TRBD1; clone size: many; V gene: TRBV27; CDR3 protein: CASRTGKFDNEQFF; CDR3 DNA: TGTGCCAGCAGGACAGGGAAGTTTGACAATGAGCAGTTCTTC
J gene: TRBJ2-2; D gene: -; clone size: many; V gene: TRBV7-9; CDR3 protein: CASTSSANTGELFF; CDR3 DNA: TGTGCCAGCACTTCTAGCGCTAACACCGGGGAGCTGTTTTTT
J gene: TRBJ2-7; D gene: -; clone size: few; V gene: TRBV6-7; CDR3 protein: CASSPISTAYEQYF; CDR3 DNA: TGTGCCAGCAGCCCAATCTCTACGGCCTACGAGCAGTACTTC
J gene: TRBJ2-5; D gene: TRBD1; clone size: many; V gene: TRBV10-3; CDR3 protein: CAIKSGTGDYQETQYF; CDR3 DNA: TGTGCCATCAAATCCGGGACAGGAGACTACCAAGAGACCCAGTACTTC
J gene: TRBJ2-1; D gene: TRBD2; clone size: few; V gene: TRBV7-6; CDR3 protein: CASSSRRLAGGPGNEQFF; CDR3 DNA: TGTGCCAGCAGCTCCCGTAGGCTAGCGGGAGGGCCTGGCAATGAGCAGTTCTTC
J gene: TRBJ1-2; D gene: TRBD1; clone size: few; V gene: TRBV30; CDR3 protein: CAWSGGQGRGGYTF; CDR3 DNA: TGTGCCTGGAGTGGGGGACAGGGAAGGGGAGGCTACACCTTC
J gene: TRBJ1-1; D gene: -; clone size: many; V gene: TRBV28; CDR3 protein: CASSFTMRGRTEAFF; CDR3 DNA: TGTGCCAGCAGTTTCACCATGCGGGGGCGGACTGAAGCTTTCTTT
J gene: TRBJ2-2; D gene: -; clone size: few; V gene: TRBV9; CDR3 protein: CASSPPLTGELFF; CDR3 DNA: TGTGCCAGCAGCCCTCCCCTAACCGGGGAGCTGTTTTTT
J gene: TRBJ2-7; D gene: TRBD2; clone size: -; V gene: TRBV5-6; CDR3 protein: CASSLEGLAGEQYF; CDR3 DNA: TGTGCCAGCAGCTTAGAGGGACTAGCGGGCGAGCAGTACTTC
J gene: TRBJ2-5; D gene: -; clone size: many; V gene: TRBV12-3/TRBV12-4; CDR3 protein: CASSFGGGETQYF; CDR3 DNA: TGTGCCAGCAGCTTCGGAGGGGGAGAGACCCAGTACTTC
J gene: TRBJ1-2; D gene: TRBD1; clone size: -; V gene: TRBV6-1; CDR3 protein: CASSDSGTVYGYTF; CDR3 DNA: TGTGCCAGCAGCGACTCCGGGACAGTCTATGGCTACACCTTC
J gene: TRBJ2-2; D gene: -; clone size: -; V gene: TRBV6-2/TRBV6-3; CDR3 protein: CASNPGYHPGGELFF; CDR3 DNA: TGTGCCAGCAATCCGGGATACCATCCAGGAGGGGAGCTGTTTTTT
J gene: TRBJ2-7; D gene: TRBD2; clone size: many; V gene: TRBV7-8; CDR3 protein: CASSPNYGGSSYEQYF; CDR3 DNA: TGTGCCAGCAGCCCGAACTATGGCGGGAGTTCCTACGAGCAGTACTTC
J gene: TRBJ2-3; D gene: TRBD2; clone size: few; V gene: TRBV6-1; CDR3 protein: CASRGGVAGGDTQYF; CDR3 DNA: TGTGCCAGCAGGGGGGGGGTAGCGGGAGGAGATACGCAGTATTTT
J gene: TRBJ2-5; D gene: TRBD2; clone size: many; V gene: TRBV2; CDR3 protein: CASARGLADTKETQYF; CDR3 DNA: TGTGCCAGCGCCCGAGGACTAGCGGATACAAAAGAGACCCAGTACTTC
J gene: TRBJ2-2; D gene: -; clone size: -; V gene: TRBV3-1; CDR3 protein: CASSQERGASNTGELFF; CDR3 DNA: TGTGCCAGCAGCCAAGAAAGGGGGGCCTCGAACACCGGGGAGCTGTTTTTT
J gene: TRBJ1-2; D gene: -; clone size: many; V gene: TRBV28; CDR3 protein: CASSLANYGYTF; CDR3 DNA: TGTGCCAGCAGTTTAGCCAACTATGGCTACACCTTC
J gene: TRBJ2-7; D gene: TRBD1; clone size: -; V gene: TRBV4-3; CDR3 protein: CASSRLTPTGGTSEQYF; CDR3 DNA: TGCGCCAGCAGCCGCCTGACCCCCACAGGGGGAACTTCCGAGCAGTACTTC
J gene: TRBJ2-3; D gene: TRBD2; clone size: -; V gene: TRBV20-1; CDR3 protein: CSAPEAGGTDTQYF; CDR3 DNA: TGCAGCGCGCCGGAGGCGGGAGGCACAGATACGCAGTATTTT
J gene: TRBJ1-2; D gene: -; clone size: -; V gene: TRBV7-6; CDR3 protein: CASSSGQGLNYGYTF; CDR3 DNA: TGTGCCAGCAGCTCCGGGCAGGGCCTCAACTATGGCTACACCTTC
J gene: TRBJ2-5; D gene: TRBD1; clone size: many; V gene: TRBV27; CDR3 protein: CASSLIFTGGMRQETQYF; CDR3 DNA: TGTGCCAGCAGTTTAATCTTCACAGGGGGCATGCGCCAAGAGACCCAGTACTTC
J gene: TRBJ2-1; D gene: -; clone size: many; V gene: TRBV29-1; CDR3 protein: CSVETSPYNEQFF; CDR3 DNA: TGCAGCGTTGAAACTAGCCCCTACAATGAGCAGTTCTTC
J gene: TRBJ2-3; D gene: -; clone size: -; V gene: TRBV29-1; CDR3 protein: CSPNDGNTQYF; CDR3 DNA: TGCAGCCCCAACGATGGAAATACGCAGTATTTT
J gene: TRBJ2-1; D gene: -; clone size: many; V gene: TRBV27; CDR3 protein: CASSPGLQEQFF; CDR3 DNA: TGTGCCAGCAGCCCGGGTTTGCAGGAGCAGTTCTTC
J gene: TRBJ2-3; D gene: -; clone size: -; V gene: TRBV7-8; CDR3 protein: CASSLWDPDTQYF; CDR3 DNA: TGTGCCAGCAGCTTGTGGGACCCAGATACGCAGTATTTT
J gene: TRBJ1-1; D gene: -; clone size: many; V gene: TRBV30; CDR3 protein: CACLRGGPTEAFF; CDR3 DNA: TGTGCCTGTCTGAGGGGGGGGCCCACTGAAGCTTTCTTT
J gene: TRBJ2-7; D gene: -; clone size: many; V gene: TRBV20-1; CDR3 protein: CSARGGDEQYF; CDR3 DNA: TGCAGTGCTAGAGGGGGGGATGAGCAGTACTTC
J gene: TRBJ2-4; D gene: TRBD1; clone size: few; V gene: TRBV19; CDR3 protein: CASTQQGGKNIQYF; CDR3 DNA: TGTGCCAGTACTCAACAGGGGGGCAAAAACATTCAGTACTTC
J gene: TRBJ1-1; D gene: TRBD1; clone size: many; V gene: TRBV12-3/TRBV12-4; CDR3 protein: CASSFMDRLVNTEAFF; CDR3 DNA: TGTGCCAGCAGTTTCATGGACAGGCTCGTGAACACTGAAGCTTTCTTT
J gene: TRBJ2-1; D gene: TRBD2; clone size: -; V gene: TRBV7-9; CDR3 protein: CAGSYGLAEIQEQFF; CDR3 DNA: TGTGCCGGCAGCTACGGACTAGCGGAGATACAAGAGCAGTTCTTC
J gene: TRBJ2-7; D gene: -; clone size: many; V gene: TRBV7-8; CDR3 protein: CASSLGQVSYEQYF; CDR3 DNA: TGTGCCAGCAGCTTAGGACAGGTTTCCTACGAGCAGTACTTC
J gene: TRBJ2-5; D gene: TRBD2; clone size: few; V gene: TRBV4-1; CDR3 protein: CASSQTGTSREGQYF; CDR3 DNA: TGCGCCAGCAGCCAAACCGGGACTAGCCGGGAGGGCCAGTACTTC
J gene: TRBJ2-5; D gene: -; clone size: many; V gene: TRBV28; CDR3 protein: CASGTPGRMQETQYF; CDR3 DNA: TGTGCCAGCGGAACACCGGGACGCATGCAAGAGACCCAGTACTTC
J gene: TRBJ1-6; D gene: -; clone size: many; V gene: TRBV7-9; CDR3 protein: CASSKDSYNSPLHF; CDR3 DNA: TGTGCCAGCAGCAAGGACAGTTATAATTCACCCCTCCACTTT
J gene: TRBJ2-3; D gene: TRBD2; clone size: many; V gene: TRBV5-6; CDR3 protein: CASRPGLDSADTQYF; CDR3 DNA: TGTGCCAGCAGGCCGGGACTAGACTCCGCAGATACGCAGTATTTT
J gene: TRBJ1-1; D gene: TRBD1; clone size: many; V gene: TRBV7-8; CDR3 protein: CASSLAGQGEAFF; CDR3 DNA: TGTGCCAGCAGCTTAGCCGGACAGGGTGAAGCTTTCTTT
J gene: TRBJ2-3; D gene: TRBD2; clone size: few; V gene: TRBV20-1; CDR3 protein: CSARDAASGRVADTQYF; CDR3 DNA: TGCAGTGCTAGAGATGCGGCTAGCGGGAGAGTAGCAGATACGCAGTATTTT
J gene: TRBJ2-7; D gene: TRBD2; clone size: many; V gene: TRBV11-2; CDR3 protein: CASSTRLAEPYEQYF; CDR3 DNA: TGTGCCAGCAGCACCCGACTAGCGGAACCGTACGAGCAGTACTTC